The clone carrying this T cell receptor (beta chain) has ten or more counts. Germline values: CDR1 SGHTA, CDR2 FQGTGA. The V gene end was trimmed by 5 bases and the J gene end by 2 bases; junction bases not matched to a gene: 7. This CDR3 is built from 15 residues. The data are from a study of T-cell reconstitution after alpha-beta-depleted transplantation in children. Unique molecular identifiers were built into the TCRbeta library. Via MiXCR, TCRdb re-called the PCR reads, giving one row per CDR3 protein. Here the sample spans some 240,000 distinct CDR3 sequences, approximately 12% being singletons.

Sample: PBMCs from the stem cell graft donor, taken from the stem cell graft. The clonotype comes from a human donor who donated a stem cell graft to a child with acute lymphoblastic leukemia. The chain combines TRBV7-3 with TRBJ2-3, with TRBD2 identical over 7 bases. CDR3 protein: CASSRAGRDTDTQYF. The CDR3 nucleotides are TGTGCCAGCAGCCGAGCGGGAAGGGACACAGATACGCAGTATTTT.